The T cell receptor (beta chain) under discussion was sequenced for a study of beta chain features in type 1 diabetes. Broader study findings: A cDNA-based sequencing approach could over-represent cells with high TCR expression. Type 1 diabetes patients had TCRB CDR3s that were shorter (moderately but significantly so) in all four CD4+ subsets.

This clone was found many times. The antigen is undetermined. The CDR3 is made up of 15 amino acids. Germline CDR1 reads MDHEN; CDR2 reads SYDVKM. The V gene lost 3 bases and the J gene lost 0 bases, with 11 bases spanning the gap. Isolated RNA was reverse transcribed in full, so expressed TCRB transcripts were sequenced. Assay: immunoSEQ multiplex PCR; the TCRdb copy retains only in-frame clones and omits some. The table records about 120,000 clones, around 15% of them present only once. The material sequenced was central memory CD4+ T cells from blood. The TCR originated in a man aged 18 to 35 with type 1 diabetes. The V gene is TRBV28, the J gene TRBJ2-5; D may be TRBD1 (5 bases). CDR3 loop: CASSLFRANQETQYF. The CDR3 bases are TGTGCCAGCAGTTTGTTCAGGGCCAACCAAGAGACCCAGTACTTC.